The 26 T cell receptor beta chains below were found in one sample sequenced in a study of CD8+ T cells in alopecia areata (dated by TCRdb to the late 2010s). The label giving this sample's time point can be read as: about 25 weeks on oral tofacitinib. Explained via the paper, the treatment or condition label denotes: oral pan-JAK inhibitor, 5-10 mg twice daily. The library was made by the immunoSEQ multiplex PCR assay. RNA was extracted from all samples and reverse transcribed into cDNA, which served as template for TCR sequencing. TCRdb took this table from immuneACCESS and kept in-frame rearrangements with V and J called. Such tables lack part of the clones; where checked against another copy, unresolved V genes explain under half of the gap, and the rest is unexplained. The table for this sample lists 110,000 or so clones; around three fifths of them were counted only once. Of the sample, approximately 3.6% falls within the top ten clones.

The starting material was CD4+ T cells sorted from blood, obtained at week 24, from a patient treated with tofacitinib. The receptors were sampled from a human donor with alopecia areata.

This clone occurred a few times. The CDR3 nucleotides read TGTGCCAGCAGTGGGCGACAGGGCCGCAATCAGCCCCAGCATTTT. Amino acid sequence: CASSGRQGRNQPQHF. The chain carries TRBV2 and TRBJ1-5; 7 bases fit TRBD1. Unmatched junction bases numbered 5, after V lost 4 bases and J lost 2 bases. The CDR3 length is 15 residues. Germline CDR1 SNHLY, CDR2 FYNNEI.

V is TRBV6-5 and J is TRBJ2-7; perhaps D is TRBD1 or TRBD2 (5 bases each). This CDR3 has 14 amino acids. With 0 bases removed from V and 5 bases from J, the gap between germline ends came to 11 bases. Germline V gives CDR1 MNHEY, CDR2 SVGAGI. The CDR3, as DNA: TGTGCCAGCAGTTACTCTCCAGGGCGGGACGAGCAGTACTTC. Translated, it gives CASSYSPGRDEQYF.

In its sample, this clone was seen once. CDR3 loop: CASSSRRVHEQYF. Written as DNA, the CDR3 is TGTGCCAGCTCGAGTCGCAGGGTCCACGAGCAGTACTTC. The V call is TRBV6-5, the J call TRBJ2-7; a weak D match, TRBD1 (5 bases). The germline V gene has CDR1 MNHEY and CDR2 SVGAGI. The V gene lost 8 bases and the J gene lost 5 bases, with 16 bases spanning the gap. The CDR3 spans 13 residues.

This clone was seen only a few times. J is TRBJ2-3 and V is TRBV2; D is unresolved. This CDR3 has 13 residues. Trimming left V 7 bases short and J 0 bases short, with 8 bases between. The germline CDR1 and CDR2 sequences are SNHLY and FYNNEI. The CDR3 protein is CASTRTSTDTQYF. CDR3 nucleotides: TGTGCCAGCACCAGAACTAGCACAGATACGCAGTATTTT.

In nucleotides, the CDR3 is TGCGCCAGCAGCCAAGACAGGAGGGCTTTCTTT. It is translated as CASSQDRRAFF. The chain links TRBV4-1 to TRBJ1-1; D remains unclear. The V and J ends lost 0 bases and 11 bases respectively, with 7 bases between them. Germline V gene sequence: CDR1 MGHRA, CDR2 YSYEKL. The CDR3 runs 11 residues.

This chain connects TRBV6-6 to TRBJ2-5; D is uncertain. In germline, CDR1 is MNHNY, CDR2 SVGAGI (reference sequence). V dropped 6 bases and J dropped 1 base, with 3 bases sitting between them. This CDR3 contains 11 residues. In nucleotides, the CDR3 is TGTGCCAGCAGCACCCAAGAGACCCAGTACTTC. The encoded protein is CASSTQETQYF.

As regards this clone: The same CDR3 also results from other DNA sequences found in this sample. The genes are TRBV2 and TRBJ1-5; TRBD1 aligns across 8 bases. Germline CDR1 reads SNHLY; CDR2 reads FYNNEI. V was clipped by 2 bases and J by 4 bases; unmatched bases: 1. The CDR3 runs to 14 residues. CDR3 DNA: TGTGCCAGCAGTGAACAGGGGGCTAATCAGCCCCAGCATTTT. Amino acid sequence: CASSEQGANQPQHF.

The chain combines TRBV7-9 with TRBJ1-6, with 7 bases lining up with TRBD1. There are 12 residues in the CDR3. Trimming removed 4 bases from V and 14 bases from J; junction bases left unmatched: 5. The germline V gene encodes CDR1 SEHNR and CDR2 FQNEAQ (reference sequence). DNA of the CDR3: TGTGCCAGCAGCTCCCAGGGGACAGCCCTCCACTTT. Translation gives CASSSQGTALHF.

This sequence joins TRBV5-1 and TRBJ1-2; perhaps TRBD1 as D (6 bases). CDR1 is SGHRS and CDR2 is YFSETQ in the germline V gene. The CDR3 covers 14 residues. V was pared by 4 bases and J by 8 bases, with 18 bases between. The CDR3 sequence is CASSREGGPRGYTF. In DNA, the CDR3 is TGCGCCAGCAGCCGCGAGGGGGGGCCGAGAGGCTACACCTTC.

In this sample, this clone turned up a few times. The genes are TRBV14 and TRBJ1-1, with no clear D. Germline V lookup: CDR1 SGHDN, CDR2 FVKESK. The CDR3 has 15 residues. V was pared by 1 base and J by 1 base, with 10 bases between. The CDR3 loop is CASSQGRWGNTEAFF. The CDR3 bases are TGTGCCAGCAGCCAAGGGCGTTGGGGGAACACTGAAGCTTTCTTT.

V gene TRBV7-2 combines with J gene TRBJ2-3; possible D gene TRBD1, 5 bases. V lost 8 bases to trimming and J lost 2 bases, with 20 bases between them. Germline CDR1 reads SGHTA; CDR2 reads FQGNSA. The length of the CDR3 is 16 residues. CDR3 coding DNA: TGTGCCAGCCGCCCCCATGGGCAGGGCCCCACAGATACGCAGTATTTT. It translates to CASRPHGQGPTDTQYF.

The chain carries TRBV30 and TRBJ2-3; TRBD2 is a possible D gene (5 bases). The CDR3 spans 14 residues. Germline CDR1 is GTSNPN and CDR2 is SVGIG (reference sequence). Between the trimmed V and J ends, which lost 2 bases and 3 bases, there was a span of 12 bases. CDR3 residues: CAWSPDLRTDTQYF. CDR3 DNA sequence: TGTGCCTGGAGTCCGGACTTGCGAACAGATACGCAGTATTTT.

With respect to this clone: This specimen includes other DNA sequences encoding the same CDR3. The chain has TRBV7-2 and TRBJ2-7; no firm D call. Germline CDR1 and CDR2: SGHTA and FQGNSA. The germline V and J ends were trimmed by 2 bases and 2 bases, with 7 bases remaining between them. This CDR3 comprises 13 residues. The CDR3 region is CASSLPGPYEQYF. In nucleotides, the CDR3 is TGTGCCAGCAGCTTACCAGGTCCCTACGAGCAGTACTTC.

The chain employs TRBV7-8 and TRBJ1-2, with D uncertain. V shed 1 base and J shed 4 bases, with 10 bases lying between them. Germline CDR1 is SGHVS and CDR2 is FQNEAQ. The CDR3 sequence is 14 residues long. The CDR3 spells CASSLDAGPYGYTF. CDR3 coding DNA: TGTGCCAGCAGCTTAGATGCCGGCCCCTATGGCTACACCTTC.

The chain employs TRBV30 and TRBJ2-4; D is unclear. The length of the CDR3 is 13 residues. Germline values: CDR1 GTSNPN, CDR2 SVGIG (reference sequence). Trimming took 0 bases from V and 7 from J, leaving 10 bases between them. The CDR3 bases are TGTGCCTGGAGTGTACTGGTGGAGAACATTCAGTACTTC. Its protein product is CAWSVLVENIQYF.

This chain links TRBV30 with TRBJ1-4; D unresolved. Trimming shortened V by 2 bases and J by 8 bases, and 9 bases separated the two germline ends. The CDR3 sequence is 12 residues long. Germline V gene data show CDR1 as GTSNPN and CDR2 as SVGIG (reference sequence). The CDR3: CAWSLAEEKLFF. The CDR3 DNA reads TGTGCCTGGAGTTTGGCGGAGGAAAAACTGTTTTTT. The complete variable domain, with remaining parts taken from reference TRBV30 and TRBJ1-4, reads SQTIHQWPATLVQPVGSPLSLECTVEGTSNPNLYWYRQAAGRGLQLLFYSVGIGQISSEVPQNLSASRPQDRQFILSSKKLLLSDSGFYLCAWSLAEEKLFFGSGTQLSVL.

V and J are TRBV4-1 and TRBJ1-2, with D tentatively TRBD1 (5 bases). The length of the CDR3 is 15 residues. Germline CDR1 is MGHRA and CDR2 is YSYEKL. Trimming took off 1 base at V and 6 bases at J, with 15 bases between the two ends. In DNA form, the CDR3 reads TGCGCCAGCAGCCAAGTAGGGCGGGGCAAGGATGGCTACACCTTC. It yields the protein CASSQVGRGKDGYTF.

This clone was seen a handful of times. The rearrangement links TRBV5-1 to TRBJ2-5, with TRBD1 as a possible D gene (6 bases). Germline V CDR1 and CDR2: SGHRS, YFSETQ. This CDR3 has 16 residues. The ends were cut back, 0 bases at V and 5 bases at J, with 17 bases in the middle. The CDR3 DNA reads TGCGCCAGCAGCTTGGCCCGACAGGCGAAGCAGGAGACCCAGTACTTC. Protein: CASSLARQAKQETQYF.

The gene calls are TRBV30 and TRBJ1-2, with a possible D match to TRBD1 (5 bases). This CDR3 comprises 13 residues. V lost 2 bases to trimming and J lost 4 bases, with 11 bases between them. Per the germline V gene, CDR1 is GTSNPN and CDR2 is SVGIG (reference sequence). As DNA, the CDR3 is TGTGCCTGGAGTTTCACCGGGACCTATGGCTACACCTTC. This sequence encodes CAWSFTGTYGYTF. The variable domain in full, with the rest retrieved from reference TRBV30 and TRBJ1-2, is SQTIHQWPATLVQPVGSPLSLECTVEGTSNPNLYWYRQAAGRGLQLLFYSVGIGQISSEVPQNLSASRPQDRQFILSSKKLLLSDSGFYLCAWSFTGTYGYTFGSGTRLTVV.

The gene calls are TRBV29-1 and TRBJ2-1; 9 bases are a match to TRBD1. The trim removed 3 bases at V and 4 bases at J, leaving 4 bases unmatched. Germline V gives CDR1 SQVTM, CDR2 ANQGSEA. The CDR3 extends over 14 amino acids. This CDR3 reads CSVDRTGDYNEQFF. In DNA form, the CDR3 reads TGCAGCGTTGATCGGACAGGGGATTACAATGAGCAGTTCTTC.

This chain connects TRBV9 to TRBJ1-1; D gene ambiguous. CDR1 SGDLS and CDR2 YYNGEE come from the germline V gene. The length of the CDR3 is 13 residues. V lost 4 bases, J lost 4 bases, and 11 bases lay in between. CDR3 DNA sequence: TGTGCCAGCAGCCCCCAGATTTCCACTGAAGCTTTCTTT. Translation gives CASSPQISTEAFF.

The chain links TRBV5-1 to TRBJ2-5, with TRBD1 as a possible D gene (6 bases). CDR1 is SGHRS and CDR2 is YFSETQ in the germline V gene. V shed 6 bases and J shed 1 base, with 13 bases lying between them. The CDR3 length is 14 residues. CDR3 sequence: CASNLDSVQETQYF. The CDR3, as DNA: TGCGCCAGCAACCTGGACAGCGTCCAAGAGACCCAGTACTTC.

The J gene is TRBJ2-5, the V gene TRBV11-1; D call uncertain. The CDR3 has 16 amino acids. V was shortened by 1 base and J by 5 bases, with 17 bases between the two germline ends. Germline CDR1 SGHAT, CDR2 FQDESV (reference sequence). Here the CDR3 reads CASSLVADKIRETQYF. DNA for the CDR3: TGTGCCAGCAGCTTAGTGGCAGATAAGATACGGGAGACCCAGTACTTC.

This sequence joins TRBV7-2 and TRBJ1-2; 7 bases map to TRBD1. V lost 0 bases to trimming and J lost 7 bases; unmatched junction nucleotides: 8. There are 15 residues in the CDR3. CDR1 is SGHTA and CDR2 is FQGNSA in the germline V gene. CDR3 residues: CASSLAPGTAIGYTF. CDR3 coding DNA: TGTGCCAGCAGCTTAGCGCCCGGGACAGCAATTGGCTACACCTTC.

This sequence joins TRBV4-3 and TRBJ2-5; TRBD1 is a possible D gene (5 bases). The V gene lost 1 base and the J gene lost 7 bases, with 13 bases spanning the gap. Germline CDR1 is LGHNA and CDR2 is YSLEER. The CDR3 length is 14 residues. The CDR3 DNA follows: TGCGCCAGCAGCCAAGGGGGCCGGTCGGGGACCCAGTACTTC. Translated: CASSQGGRSGTQYF.

This clone appeared a few times. This sequence joins TRBV7-9 and TRBJ2-5; 7 nucleotides line up with TRBD2. V shed 5 bases and J 3 bases; nucleotides not matched to a gene: 6. The CDR3 is 14 residues long. The germline V gene encodes CDR1 SEHNR and CDR2 FQNEAQ (reference sequence). The CDR3 loop is CASSRWGREETQYF. CDR3 sequence (DNA): TGTGCCAGCAGCCGTTGGGGGAGGGAAGAGACCCAGTACTTC.